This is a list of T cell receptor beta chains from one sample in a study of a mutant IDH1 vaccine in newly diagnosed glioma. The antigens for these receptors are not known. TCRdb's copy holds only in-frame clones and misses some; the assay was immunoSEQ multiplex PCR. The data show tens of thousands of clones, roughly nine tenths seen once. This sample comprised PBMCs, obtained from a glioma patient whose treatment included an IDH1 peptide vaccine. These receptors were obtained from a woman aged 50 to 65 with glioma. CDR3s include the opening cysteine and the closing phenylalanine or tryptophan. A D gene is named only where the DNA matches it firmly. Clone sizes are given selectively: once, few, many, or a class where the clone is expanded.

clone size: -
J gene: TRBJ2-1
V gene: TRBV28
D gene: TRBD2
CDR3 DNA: TGTGCCAGCAGTTCATTGTTCGTGGGGACTAGCGGCCCCCCCTCCCCAGGCTACAATGAGCAGTTCTTC
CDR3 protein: CASSSLFVGTSGPPSPGYNEQFF

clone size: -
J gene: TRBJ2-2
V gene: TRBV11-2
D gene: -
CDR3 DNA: TGTGCCAGCAGCTTAGTAGGCGGGGCCGGGGAGCTGTTTTTT
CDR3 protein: CASSLVGGAGELFF

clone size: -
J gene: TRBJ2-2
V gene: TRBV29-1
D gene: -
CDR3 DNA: TGCAGCGTTGGCGACAGTCCGAACACCGGGGAGCTGTTTTTT
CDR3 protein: CSVGDSPNTGELFF

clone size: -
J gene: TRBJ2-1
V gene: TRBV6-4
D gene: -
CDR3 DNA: TGTGCCAGCAGTGCCGACAGGGGACTAAACAATGAGCAGTTCTTC
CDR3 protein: CASSADRGLNNEQFF

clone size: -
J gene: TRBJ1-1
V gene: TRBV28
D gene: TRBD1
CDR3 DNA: TGTGCCAGCACCAAACTCCGGGACAGGGGTGAAGCTTTCTTT
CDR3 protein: CASTKLRDRGEAFF

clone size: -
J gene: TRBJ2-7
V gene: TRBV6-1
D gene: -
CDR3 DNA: TGTGCCAGCAGTGAACTGGACGTCGGGTACGAGCAGTACTTC
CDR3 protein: CASSELDVGYEQYF

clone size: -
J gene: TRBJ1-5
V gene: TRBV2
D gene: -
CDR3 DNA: TGTGCCAGCAGCCAGGGGTTCAGCAATCAGCCCCAGCATTTT
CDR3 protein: CASSQGFSNQPQHF

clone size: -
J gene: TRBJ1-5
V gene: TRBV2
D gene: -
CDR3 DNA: TGTGCCAGCAGTGAACGGGGCCTTGGCAATCAGCCCCAGCATTTT
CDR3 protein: CASSERGLGNQPQHF

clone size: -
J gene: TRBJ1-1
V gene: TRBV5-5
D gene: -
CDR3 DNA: TGTGCCAGCTGGGGGGTGACGGTGAACACTGAAGCTTTCTTT
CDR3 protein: CASWGVTVNTEAFF

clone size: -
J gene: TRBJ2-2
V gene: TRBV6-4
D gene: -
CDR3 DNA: TGTGCCAGCCAAGGACAGAACACCGGGGAGCTGTTTTTT
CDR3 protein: CASQGQNTGELFF

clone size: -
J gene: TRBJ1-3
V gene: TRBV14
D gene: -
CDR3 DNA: TGTGCCAGCAGCCCAGCGGGCTCTGGAAACACCATATATTTT
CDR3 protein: CASSPAGSGNTIYF

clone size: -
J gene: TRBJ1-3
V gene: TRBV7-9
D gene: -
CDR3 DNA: TGTGCCAGCAGCTCAATCTCTGGAAACACCATATATTTT
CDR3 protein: CASSSISGNTIYF

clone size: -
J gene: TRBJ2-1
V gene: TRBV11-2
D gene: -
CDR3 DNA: TGTGCCAGCAGTTCCAATCCTAGGGCTTTTGAGCAGTTCTTC
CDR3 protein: CASSSNPRAFEQFF

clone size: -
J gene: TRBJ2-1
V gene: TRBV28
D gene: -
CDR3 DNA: TGTGCCAGCAGGGATACCTACAATGAGCAGTTCTTC
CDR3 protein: CASRDTYNEQFF

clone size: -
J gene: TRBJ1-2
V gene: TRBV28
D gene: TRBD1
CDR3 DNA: TGTGCCAGCAGTTTCAGGGGACAGGGGACCTATGGCTACACCTTC
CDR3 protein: CASSFRGQGTYGYTF

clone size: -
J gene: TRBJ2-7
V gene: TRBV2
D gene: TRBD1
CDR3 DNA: TGTGCCAGCAGGGTCGAGACAGGGGCTCCCTACGAGCAGTACTTC
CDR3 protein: CASRVETGAPYEQYF

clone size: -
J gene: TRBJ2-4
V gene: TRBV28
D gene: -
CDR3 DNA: TGTGCCAGCAGGGCCGCCAGACCTCGCCTTCTAGCCAAAAACATTCAGTACTTC
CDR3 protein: CASRAARPRLLAKNIQYF

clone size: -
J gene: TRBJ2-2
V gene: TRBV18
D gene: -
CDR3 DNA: TGTGCCAGCTCACCAATGGGGGGATCGAACACCGGGGAGCTGTTTTTT
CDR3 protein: CASSPMGGSNTGELFF

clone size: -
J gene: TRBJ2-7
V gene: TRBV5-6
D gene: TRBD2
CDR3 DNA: TGTGCCAGCAGCCCCGCCGGGGGGGGCTACGAGCAGTACTTC
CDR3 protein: CASSPAGGGYEQYF

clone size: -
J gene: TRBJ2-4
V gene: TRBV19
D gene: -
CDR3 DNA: TGTGCCAGTTCAGGTTCCCCCAAAAACATTCAGTACTTC
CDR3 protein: CASSGSPKNIQYF

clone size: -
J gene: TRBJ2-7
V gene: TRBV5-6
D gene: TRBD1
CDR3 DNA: TGTGCCAGCAGCCGACAGGGCTCCTACGAGCAGTACTTC
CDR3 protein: CASSRQGSYEQYF

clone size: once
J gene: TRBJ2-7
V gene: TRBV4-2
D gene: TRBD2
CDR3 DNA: TGTGCCAGCAGCCAAGATCAACGGAGCGGGAGTTCCCACGAGCAGTACTTC
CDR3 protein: CASSQDQRSGSSHEQYF

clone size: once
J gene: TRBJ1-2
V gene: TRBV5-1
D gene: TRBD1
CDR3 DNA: TGCGCCAGCAGCTTGGTGCCCGGGACAGGGGAAGGATATGGCTACACCTTC
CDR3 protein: CASSLVPGTGEGYGYTF

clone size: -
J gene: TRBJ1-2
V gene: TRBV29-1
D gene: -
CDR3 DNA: TGCAGCGTTCCATGGTACAGGGAGTATCGAGGCTACACCTTC
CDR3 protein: CSVPWYREYRGYTF

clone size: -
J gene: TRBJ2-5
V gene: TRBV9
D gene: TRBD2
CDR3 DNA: TGTGCCAGCAGCCCTCGGACTAGCAGCAAAGAGACCCAGTACTTC
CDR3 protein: CASSPRTSSKETQYF